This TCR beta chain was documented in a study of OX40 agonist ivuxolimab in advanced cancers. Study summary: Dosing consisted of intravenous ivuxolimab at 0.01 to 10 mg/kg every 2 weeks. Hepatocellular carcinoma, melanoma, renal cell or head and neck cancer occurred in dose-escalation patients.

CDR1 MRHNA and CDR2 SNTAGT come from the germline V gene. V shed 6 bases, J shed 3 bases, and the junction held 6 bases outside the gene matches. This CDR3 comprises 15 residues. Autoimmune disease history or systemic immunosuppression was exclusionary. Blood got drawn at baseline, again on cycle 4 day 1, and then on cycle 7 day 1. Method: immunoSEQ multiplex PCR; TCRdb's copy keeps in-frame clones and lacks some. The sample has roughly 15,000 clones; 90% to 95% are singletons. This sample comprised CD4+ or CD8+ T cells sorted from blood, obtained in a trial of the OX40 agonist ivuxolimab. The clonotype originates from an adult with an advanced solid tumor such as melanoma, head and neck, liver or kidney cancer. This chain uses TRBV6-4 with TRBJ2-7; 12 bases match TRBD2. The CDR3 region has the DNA TGTGCCAGCAGCGAACTAGCGGGAGGCGTCTACGAGCAGTACTTC. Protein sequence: CASSELAGGVYEQYF.